This entry lists 32 T cell receptor beta chains sequenced from one sample in a study of T-cell memory formation after mild COVID-19. TCRdb recomputed calls from the 5' RACE reads with MiXCR, one row per CDR3 protein. Here the sample spans 200,000 to 300,000 distinct CDR3 sequences, 16% being singletons. Sequencing was done on a sample of PBMCs or a T cell subset sorted from them (not recorded which). Receptors were obtained from a man aged 18 to 30 who had mild COVID-19 (a few samples of this study predate the infection). Cell type and time point are not known.

This clonotype was recorded a few times. The V gene is TRBV5-1, the J gene TRBJ2-1; D is perhaps TRBD2 (6 bases). CDR1 and CDR2 from the germline V gene are SGHRS and YFSETQ. CDR3 length: 16 residues. V lost 4 bases and J lost 3, with 17 bases in between. This CDR3 is CASSPRLAGFYNEQFF. DNA for the CDR3: TGCGCCAGCAGCCCCAGGTTGGCGGGATTCTACAATGAGCAGTTCTTC.

This clonotype has a handful of counts. The chain employs TRBV25-1 and TRBJ1-2; D unclear. The CDR3 totals 13 residues. Germline-derived CDR1 and CDR2 are MGHDK and SYGVNS. V was pared by 4 bases and J by 8 bases, with 14 bases between. CDR3 nucleotide sequence: TGTGCCAGCAGTGCCTCGGGTCCTATGGGCTACACCTTC. Encoded protein: CASSASGPMGYTF.

This clonotype turned up a few times. The CDR3 reads CSARDEGSNQPQHF. The CDR3 DNA is TGCAGTGCTAGAGACGAAGGTAGCAATCAGCCCCAGCATTTT. The rearrangement links TRBV20-1 to TRBJ1-5; no reliable D call. The CDR3 loop spans 14 amino acids. Germline CDR1 and CDR2: DFQATT and SNEGSKA (reference sequence). With 0 bases removed from V and 0 bases from J, the gap between germline ends came to 6 bases.

The chain carries TRBV28 and TRBJ2-3, with 11 bases identical to TRBD2. The CDR3 extends over 15 amino acids. After removal of 7 bases from V and 2 bases from J, the junction contained 5 bases not matched to a gene. From germline, CDR1 is MDHEN and CDR2 SYDVKM. CDR3 bases: TGTGCCAGCACCCGACTAGCGGGGACCACAGATACGCAGTATTTT. This sequence encodes CASTRLAGTTDTQYF.

The chain employs TRBV2 and TRBJ1-1, with unresolved D. In germline, CDR1 is SNHLY, CDR2 FYNNEI. V was clipped by 4 bases and J by 8 bases, with 11 bases between them. The CDR3 loop spans 12 amino acids. DNA for the CDR3: TGTGCCAGCAGTGTCCCGGGTCTCGAAGCTTTCTTT. It translates to CASSVPGLEAFF.

In this sample, this clonotype turned up many times. CDR3 coding DNA: TGCGCCAGCAGCCAAGTGGACAGGGAGGAGACCCAGTACTTC. As protein: CASSQVDREETQYF. The genes are TRBV4-1 and TRBJ2-5; 8 nucleotides agree with TRBD1. The CDR3 extends over 14 amino acids. Germline CDR1 and CDR2: MGHRA and YSYEKL. V shed 1 base and J 5 bases; nucleotides not matched to a gene: 3.

The chain combines TRBV19 with TRBJ2-1; D is perhaps TRBD1 (5 bases). Germline CDR1 is LNHDA and CDR2 is SQIVND (reference sequence). CDR3 size: 13 residues. With 1 base removed from V and 7 bases from J, the gap between germline ends came to 8 bases. Here the CDR3 reads CASSIGSGNEQFF. The CDR3, as DNA: TGTGCCAGTAGTATAGGTTCAGGGAATGAGCAGTTCTTC. The complete variable domain, with remaining parts taken from reference TRBV19 and TRBJ2-1, reads DGGITQSPKYLFRKEGQNVTLSCEQNLNHDAMYWYRQDPGQGLRLIYYSQIVNDFQKGDIAEGYSVSREKKESFPLTVTSAQKNPTAFYLCASSIGSGNEQFFGPGTRLTVL.

The chain has TRBV10-1 and TRBJ2-7; TRBD2 matches 13 bases. V lost 5 bases and J lost 7; bases outside the gene matches: 2. Germline V gene sequence: CDR1 WNHNN, CDR2 SYGVQD (reference sequence). There are 13 residues in the CDR3. In DNA form, the CDR3 reads TGCGCCAGCAGTTGGACTAGCGGGGGTGAGCAGTACTTC. It encodes CASSWTSGGEQYF.

This clonotype was counted ten times or more. The chain employs TRBV15 and TRBJ2-1, with 9 bases that match TRBD2. The ends lost 0 bases at V and 0 bases at J; junction bases unmatched: 6. CDR1 and CDR2 from the germline V gene are LNHNV and YYDKDF (reference sequence). The CDR3 covers 18 residues. The CDR3 loop reads CATSREGGGVSSYNEQFF. The CDR3 DNA sequence: TGTGCCACCAGCAGAGAGGGCGGGGGGGTGAGCTCCTACAATGAGCAGTTCTTC.

This clonotype was seen ten or more times. This chain connects TRBV7-2 to TRBJ2-5, with D maybe TRBD2 (5 bases). CDR1 is SGHTA, CDR2 FQGNSA, per germline. Deletions cut 2 bases from V and 5 bases from J, with 12 bases between. CDR3 length: 14 residues. The CDR3 bases are TGTGCCAGCAGCTTAATGGCGGGCGGGGAGACCCAGTACTTC. The encoded protein is CASSLMAGGETQYF.

This clonotype was seen at least ten times. The chain couples TRBV6-6 to TRBJ2-5, with 8 bases lining up with TRBD1. With V trimmed by 0 bases and J by 4 bases, 1 base remained unmatched. In germline, CDR1 is MNHNY, CDR2 SVGAGI (reference sequence). There are 14 residues in the CDR3. This CDR3 reads CASSYSGTGETQYF. The CDR3 bases are TGTGCCAGCAGTTACTCGGGGACAGGAGAGACCCAGTACTTC.

The table lists this clonotype with a few counts. The chain couples TRBV4-2 to TRBJ1-2, with a weak D call TRBD1 (6 bases). The CDR3 spans 15 residues. Germline V CDR1 and CDR2: LGHNA, YNFKEQ. Trimming removed 4 bases from V and 2 bases from J, with 14 bases in between. The chain's CDR3 is CASSPGQGPNYGYTF. The CDR3 DNA follows: TGTGCCAGCAGCCCCGGCCAGGGGCCCAACTATGGCTACACCTTC.

There are a few counts of this clonotype. The chain recombines TRBV12-3 or TRBV12-4 with TRBJ1-1; maybe TRBD1 (5 bases). This CDR3 is 15 amino acids long. V lost 11 bases and J 2 bases, leaving 21 bases between the germline ends. CDR3 bases: TGTGCCTGCCGGGGGGGGACTGGCTCTAACACTGAAGCTTTCTTT. Protein sequence: CACRGGTGSNTEAFF.

The V gene is TRBV3-1, the J gene TRBJ1-3; D ambiguous. CDR1 is LGHDT and CDR2 is YNNKEL in the germline V gene (reference sequence). The CDR3 has 14 residues. Trimming removed 2 bases from V and 4 bases from J, with 9 bases in between. CDR3 residues: CASSQSATGNTIYF. CDR3 nucleotide sequence: TGTGCCAGCAGCCAATCGGCGACCGGAAACACCATATATTTT.

The CDR3 DNA reads TGTGCCAGAAGCCCTGGCCACAACACTGAAGCTTTCTTT. Translating gives CARSPGHNTEAFF. The rearrangement uses TRBV7-3 and TRBJ1-1; D call uncertain. Germline V gene sequence: CDR1 SGHTA, CDR2 FQGTGA. V was trimmed by 9 bases and J by 2 bases, leaving 13 bases between them. This CDR3 is 13 amino acids long. Full variable domain (rest looked up from reference TRBV7-3 and TRBJ1-1): GAGVSQTPSNKVTEKGKYVELRCDPISGHTALYWYRQSLGQGPEFLIYFQGTGAADDSGLPNDRFFAVRPEGSVSTLKIQRTERGDSAVYLCARSPGHNTEAFFGQGTRLTVV.

The J gene is TRBJ2-2, the V gene TRBV30; 7 bases agree with TRBD1. V lost 2 bases to trimming and J lost 1 base; unmatched junction nucleotides: 7. The germline CDR1 and CDR2 sequences are GTSNPN and SVGIG (reference sequence). This CDR3 region has 16 residues. Here the CDR3 DNA reads TGTGCCTGGAGTCGTCCCGGGACAGTGAACACCGGGGAGCTGTTTTTT. Residues: CAWSRPGTVNTGELFF.

This chain connects TRBV4-1 to TRBJ2-2; 7 bases match TRBD2. Trimming took 1 base from V and 6 from J; bases not matched to a gene: 5. The CDR3 length is 15 residues. Germline values: CDR1 MGHRA, CDR2 YSYEKL. The CDR3 loop reads CASSQGPLAAGELFF. CDR3 nucleotides: TGCGCCAGCAGCCAAGGGCCGCTAGCGGCCGGGGAGCTGTTTTTT.

This rearrangement joins TRBV6-2 or TRBV6-3 to TRBJ1-2; D ambiguous. V lost 5 bases and J lost 4, with 17 bases in between. Germline assignment: CDR1 MNHEY and CDR2 SVGEGT. The CDR3 extends over 15 amino acids. The DNA for the CDR3 is TGTGCCAGCAGTCCCGTAGCATCGGGCCTCTATGGCTACACCTTC. This sequence encodes CASSPVASGLYGYTF.

This clonotype was observed a few times. V and J are TRBV7-6 and TRBJ2-5; no reliable D call. The CDR3 has 13 residues. The V end lost 6 bases, the J end lost 1 base, and 9 bases lay between the germline ends. CDR1 is SGHVS and CDR2 is FNYEAQ in the germline V gene. CDR3 sequence (DNA): TGTGCCAGCAGGCGAACACCCCAAGAGACCCAGTACTTC. Its protein product is CASRRTPQETQYF.

With respect to this clonotype: One end of the junction varies from germline; a read error may be responsible. This chain uses TRBV7-2 with TRBJ1-1; D gene unclear. The CDR3 is made up of 13 amino acids. From germline, CDR1 is SGHTA and CDR2 FQGNSA. This CDR3 is CSSRNPGNTEAFF. In DNA form, the CDR3 reads TGTTCCAGCAGGAATCCGGGAAACACTGAAGCTTTCTTT.

The chain couples TRBV6-5 to TRBJ1-6, with D perhaps TRBD1 (5 bases). CDR1 is MNHEY, CDR2 SVGAGI, per germline. The CDR3 spans 16 residues. V lost 6 bases and J 0 bases, leaving 12 bases between the germline ends. This CDR3 reads CASSPWGGSYNSPLHF. The CDR3 DNA sequence: TGTGCCAGCAGCCCATGGGGGGGCTCCTATAATTCACCCCTCCACTTT.

The chain recombines TRBV18 with TRBJ2-7; possibly TRBD1 or TRBD2 for D (6 bases each). The V gene lost 6 bases and the J gene lost 6 bases, with 15 bases spanning the gap. Germline CDR1 and CDR2: KGHSH and LQKENI. CDR3 length: 13 residues. The CDR3 DNA reads as TGTGCCAGCTCCTCGGGGGCGCATCGCGAGCAGTACGTC. It specifies CASSSGAHREQYV.

This clonotype was picked up a small number of times. The chain is built from TRBV5-5 and TRBJ2-7, with 8 bases fitting TRBD1. Unmatched junction bases numbered 6, after V lost 3 bases and J lost 4 bases. The V gene's germline CDR1 is SGHKS and CDR2 YYEKEE (reference sequence). The CDR3 length is 14 residues. The CDR3 DNA reads TGTGCCAGCAGCTACCCGGGACAGGCATACGAGCAGTACTTC. Its translation is CASSYPGQAYEQYF.

The chain is built from TRBV6-5 and TRBJ2-3, with D perhaps assigned TRBD1 or TRBD2 (5 bases each). V lost 2 bases, J lost 4 bases, and 13 bases lay in between. The CDR3 contains 15 residues. CDR1 is MNHEY, CDR2 SVGAGI, per germline. Written as DNA, the CDR3 is TGTGCCAGCAGTTACCTCCCCGGGGCAGCAGATACGCAGTATTTT. Translated, it gives CASSYLPGAADTQYF.

There are a few counts of this clonotype. The chain is built from TRBV27 and TRBJ2-3; TRBD2 aligns across 12 bases. The CDR3 totals 15 residues. V dropped 6 bases and J dropped 5; count of bases not matched to a gene: 6. CDR1 MNHEY and CDR2 SMNVEV come from the germline V gene (reference sequence). CDR3 in amino acids: CASSQTSGGGDTQYF. The CDR3 bases are TGTGCCAGCAGCCAGACTAGCGGGGGAGGAGATACGCAGTATTTT.

V and J are TRBV20-1 and TRBJ1-5; maybe TRBD1 (5 bases). CDR1 and CDR2 from the germline V gene are DFQATT and SNEGSKA (reference sequence). The V end was cut by 0 bases, the J end by 6 bases, with 15 bases between. The CDR3 is 15 residues long. DNA for the CDR3: TGCAGTGCTAGAGATCGAGGAGGGGTCGGTCAGCCCCAGCATTTT. Protein: CSARDRGGVGQPQHF.

This clonotype was counted only a few times. The rearrangement joins TRBV28 to TRBJ2-5; D uncertain. Per germline, CDR1 MDHEN and CDR2 SYDVKM. V lost 1 base and J lost 5, with 11 bases in between. The CDR3 length is 14 residues. CDR3 protein: CASSLLGSEETQYF. The CDR3 nucleotides are TGTGCCAGCAGTTTATTGGGAAGTGAGGAGACCCAGTACTTC.

This clonotype has a handful of counts. V and J are TRBV7-9 and TRBJ1-1; D remains ambiguous. Looked up from germline, CDR1 is SEHNR and CDR2 is FQNEAQ (reference sequence). The V end was cut by 5 bases, the J end by 5 bases, with 12 bases between. CDR3 length: 13 residues. The CDR3 nucleotides read TGTGCCAGCAGCCGATCATCGTCTACTGAAGCTTTCTTT. Protein sequence: CASSRSSSTEAFF. The full variable domain, its missing parts supplied by reference TRBV7-9 and TRBJ1-1, is DTGVSQNPRHKITKRGQNVTFRCDPISEHNRLYWYRQTLGQGPEFLTYFQNEAQLEKSRLLSDRFSAERPKGSFSTLEIQRTEQGDSAMYLCASSRSSSTEAFFGQGTRLTVV.

This clonotype was seen only a few times. This sequence joins TRBV5-6 and TRBJ2-5; D may correspond to TRBD1 or TRBD2 (5 bases each). The CDR3 covers 17 residues. The V gene's germline CDR1 is SGHDT and CDR2 YYEEEE. Trimming stripped 0 bases from V and 2 bases from J, with 17 bases between. The CDR3 loop is CASSLARTVGEQETQYF. For the CDR3, the DNA is TGTGCCAGCAGCTTGGCCAGAACTGTGGGGGAGCAAGAGACCCAGTACTTC.

V gene TRBV20-1 combines with J gene TRBJ1-5, with D uncertain. The CDR3 runs 12 residues. Germline assignment: CDR1 DFQATT and CDR2 SNEGSKA (reference sequence). The germline V and J ends were trimmed by 3 bases and 5 bases, with 8 bases remaining between them. The CDR3 protein is CSAREGDQPQHF. The DNA for the CDR3 is TGCAGTGCTAGGGAGGGAGATCAGCCCCAGCATTTT.

This chain joins TRBV20-1 and TRBJ2-3; D not resolved. Germline assignment: CDR1 DFQATT and CDR2 SNEGSKA (reference sequence). V lost 8 bases, J lost 2 bases, and 5 bases lay in between. The length of the CDR3 is 10 residues. The chain's CDR3 is CSLTTDTQYF. Written as DNA, the CDR3 is TGCAGTCTGACCACAGATACGCAGTATTTT.

This rearrangement joins TRBV30 to TRBJ1-1; D gene uncertain. This CDR3 is 11 amino acids long. Germline CDR1 is GTSNPN and CDR2 is SVGIG (reference sequence). The V end lost 8 bases, the J end lost 6 bases, and 13 bases lay between the germline ends. The CDR3 reads CAANGVAEAFF. CDR3 DNA sequence: TGTGCCGCAAATGGTGTCGCTGAAGCTTTCTTT.